One and the same sample provided the 5 T cell receptor beta chains below, sequenced in a study of blood T cell repertoires in COVID-19. The assay was immunoSEQ multiplex PCR, and TCRdb's table has in-frame clones only and misses some. Of tens of thousands of clones in the sample, roughly 80% were seen once. The specimen sequenced was peripheral blood. The origin of the receptors is a man between 45 and 60 years old with acute or convalescent COVID-19.

The rearrangement links TRBV12-5 to TRBJ1-5; 7 bases agree with TRBD1. V gave up 6 bases and J gave up 2 bases; unmatched junction bases: 16. CDR3 length equals 18 residues. Germline V gene data show CDR1 as LGHNT and CDR2 as FRNRAP. Here the CDR3 reads CASGRTTGTTGGNQPQHF. CDR3 coding DNA: TGTGCTAGTGGCCGGACGACAGGGACCACCGGGGGCAATCAGCCCCAGCATTTT.

The chain recombines TRBV4-1 with TRBJ1-5, with TRBD1 identical over 8 bases. With V trimmed by 1 base and J by 5 bases, 4 bases remained unmatched. The CDR3 contains 15 residues. Per the germline V gene, CDR1 is MGHRA and CDR2 is YSYEKL. The CDR3 DNA is TGCGCCAGCAGCCAAGCGACAGGGGAATATCAGCCCCAGCATTTT. It encodes CASSQATGEYQPQHF.

The V and J genes are TRBV7-8 and TRBJ1-5; TRBD1 might be the D (5 bases). Trimming removed 2 bases at V and 3 bases at J, with 8 bases between. In germline, CDR1 is SGHVS, CDR2 FQNEAQ. The CDR3 runs 14 residues. In DNA, the CDR3 is TGTGCCAGCAGCTTACGCAGGGACAATCAGCCCCAGCATTTT. Translation: CASSLRRDNQPQHF.

V usage is TRBV6-4 and J usage is TRBJ2-3; 9 bases are a match to TRBD2. After removal of 2 bases from V and 2 bases from J, the junction contained 5 bases not matched to a gene. Germline CDR1 and CDR2: MRHNA and SNTAGT. CDR3 size: 16 residues. The CDR3 protein is CASSDSAGGPTDTQYF. CDR3 nucleotides: TGTGCCAGCAGTGACAGCGCGGGAGGGCCCACAGATACGCAGTATTTT.

The CDR3 bases are TGTGCCAGCAGTGTAACAGGATCTACCTATGGCTACACCTTC. It translates to CASSVTGSTYGYTF. The chain carries TRBV2 and TRBJ1-2; possible D gene TRBD1, 5 bases. The germline CDR1 and CDR2 sequences are SNHLY and FYNNEI. The CDR3 is made up of 14 amino acids. Trimming pared 4 bases from V and 4 bases from J, leaving 13 bases between.